A selection of T cell receptor beta chains follows, all from one sample in a study of blood T cell repertoires in COVID-19. Assay: immunoSEQ multiplex PCR; the TCRdb copy retains only in-frame clones and omits some. Seen here are about 39,000 clones, about 90% observed once, and the top ten hold about 25%. Source material: peripheral blood. The receptors here all came from a man over 45 with active or convalescent COVID-19. Each CDR3 is given with its conserved first and last residue. A D gene is named only where the DNA matches it firmly.

CSVAGLSGYTF | TRBJ1-2 | NA | TRBV29-1
CASTLGTAEAFF | TRBJ1-1 | TRBD1 | TRBV12-3/TRBV12-4
CSVASSGSIQETQYF | TRBJ2-5 | TRBD2 | TRBV29-1
CASSDRGLYETQYF | TRBJ2-5 | TRBD1 | TRBV19
CASSGGGLQDLNYGYTF | TRBJ1-2 | NA | TRBV5-1
CASSPQGKETQYF | TRBJ2-5 | NA | TRBV18
CASSPEGGNTEAFF | TRBJ1-1 | NA | TRBV18
CASSPAGSYEQYF | TRBJ2-7 | NA | TRBV7-8
CAWSVLQAYYGYTF | TRBJ1-2 | NA | TRBV30
CASSDEGSHNEQFF | TRBJ2-1 | NA | TRBV10-1
CASSSDRITNTGELFF | TRBJ2-2 | NA | TRBV6-5
CASSSGGAFNEKLFF | TRBJ1-4 | NA | TRBV11-2
CASSVGATDTQYF | TRBJ2-3 | NA | TRBV9
CASRSFQVALGEQYF | TRBJ2-7 | NA | TRBV7-3
CASREGGTGTIANYGYTF | TRBJ1-2 | TRBD1 | TRBV28
CASSFIEGHNEKLFF | TRBJ1-4 | NA | TRBV21-1
CASSSGTGGDQPQHF | TRBJ1-5 | TRBD1 | TRBV28
CATQVVSGQETQYF | TRBJ2-5 | NA | TRBV2
CASSERGDQPQHF | TRBJ1-5 | NA | TRBV6-1
CASTATSGISGETQYF | TRBJ2-5 | TRBD2 | TRBV5-4
CASSEGIPSPLHF | TRBJ1-6 | NA | TRBV2
CASSGTTSTGELFF | TRBJ2-2 | TRBD2 | TRBV7-3
CASSLVGAGDTQYF | TRBJ2-3 | NA | TRBV5-6
CASSPSERVQHF | TRBJ1-5 | NA | TRBV28
CASNRENTEAFF | TRBJ1-1 | NA | TRBV6-6
CASSQGGGEQFF | TRBJ2-1 | NA | TRBV3-1/TRBV3-2
CASSPWTGEGTDTQYF | TRBJ2-3 | TRBD1 | TRBV18
CASSLPGDRKYEQYF | TRBJ2-7 | TRBD1 | TRBV5-6
CASRWRTAASPLHF | TRBJ1-6 | NA | TRBV28
CAIRQTGWNTEAFF | TRBJ1-1 | TRBD1 | TRBV10-3
CASSIGGGWGNQPQHF | TRBJ1-5 | NA | TRBV5-4
CASSVLGQGDSPLHF | TRBJ1-6 | TRBD1 | TRBV6-1
CSVGFGEGYEQYF | TRBJ2-7 | NA | TRBV29-1
CASSLRLANTDTQYF | TRBJ2-3 | TRBD2 | TRBV5-1
CASWVQGPNTEAFF | TRBJ1-1 | NA | TRBV27
CASSLESVRELTNEKLFF | TRBJ1-4 | NA | TRBV7-2
CASSVAPSSYNEQFF | TRBJ2-1 | NA | TRBV5-8
CAISIGQSVSGNTIYF | TRBJ1-3 | NA | TRBV10-3